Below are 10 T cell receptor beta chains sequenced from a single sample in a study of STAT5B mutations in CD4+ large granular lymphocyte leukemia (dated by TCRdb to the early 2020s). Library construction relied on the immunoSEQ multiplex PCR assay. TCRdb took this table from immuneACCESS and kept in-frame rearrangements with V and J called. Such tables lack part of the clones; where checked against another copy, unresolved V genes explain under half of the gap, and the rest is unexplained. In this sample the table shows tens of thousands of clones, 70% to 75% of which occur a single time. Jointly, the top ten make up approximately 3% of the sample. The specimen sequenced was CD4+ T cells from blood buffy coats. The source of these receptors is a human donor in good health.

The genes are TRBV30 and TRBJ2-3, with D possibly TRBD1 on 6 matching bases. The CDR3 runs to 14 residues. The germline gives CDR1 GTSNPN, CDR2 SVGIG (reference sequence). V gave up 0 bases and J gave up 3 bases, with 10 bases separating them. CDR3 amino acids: CAWSVLQGTDTQYF. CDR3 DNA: TGTGCCTGGAGTGTACTCCAGGGGACAGATACGCAGTATTTT.

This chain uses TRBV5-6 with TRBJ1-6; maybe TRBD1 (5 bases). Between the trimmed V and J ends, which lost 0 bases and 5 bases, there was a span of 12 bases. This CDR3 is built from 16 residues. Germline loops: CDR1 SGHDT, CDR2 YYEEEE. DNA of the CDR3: TGTGCCAGCAGCTTGGCCTCCGGGACTCATAATTCACCCCTCCACTTT. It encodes CASSLASGTHNSPLHF.

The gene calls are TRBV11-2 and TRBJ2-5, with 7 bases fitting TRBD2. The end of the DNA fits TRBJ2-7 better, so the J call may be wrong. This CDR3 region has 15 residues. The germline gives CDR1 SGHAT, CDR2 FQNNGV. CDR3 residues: CASSSPGGDGYEQYF. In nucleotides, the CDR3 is TGTGCCAGCAGCTCCCCGGGAGGTGACGGCTACGAGCAGTACTTC.

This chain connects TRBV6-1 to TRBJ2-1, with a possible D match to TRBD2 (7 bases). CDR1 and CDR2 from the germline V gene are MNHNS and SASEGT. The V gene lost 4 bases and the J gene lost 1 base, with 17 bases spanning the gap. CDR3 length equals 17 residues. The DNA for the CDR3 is TGTGCCAGCAGTGGCCTTTGGGGAGGGGGTTCCTACAATGAGCAGTTCTTC. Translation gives CASSGLWGGGSYNEQFF.

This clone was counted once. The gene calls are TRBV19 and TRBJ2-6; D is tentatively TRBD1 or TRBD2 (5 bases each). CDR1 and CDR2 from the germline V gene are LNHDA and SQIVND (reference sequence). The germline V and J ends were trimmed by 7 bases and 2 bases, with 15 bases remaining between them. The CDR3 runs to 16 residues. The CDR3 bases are TGTGCCAGTAAGGCGGTCAGGGACGCTGGGGCCAACGTCCTGACTTTC. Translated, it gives CASKAVRDAGANVLTF.

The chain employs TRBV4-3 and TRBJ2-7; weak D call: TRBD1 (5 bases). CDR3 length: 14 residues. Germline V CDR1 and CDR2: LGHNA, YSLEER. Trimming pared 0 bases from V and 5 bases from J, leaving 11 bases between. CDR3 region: CASSQEPGNHEQYF. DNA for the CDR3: TGCGCCAGCAGCCAAGAACCAGGGAACCACGAGCAGTACTTC.

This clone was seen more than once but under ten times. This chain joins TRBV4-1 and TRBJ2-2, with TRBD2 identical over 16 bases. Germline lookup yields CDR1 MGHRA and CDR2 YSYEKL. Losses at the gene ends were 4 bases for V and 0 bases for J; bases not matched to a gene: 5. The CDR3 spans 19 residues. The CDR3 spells CASSLPGLAGGTNTGELFF. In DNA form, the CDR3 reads TGCGCCAGCAGCCTTCCGGGACTAGCGGGAGGGACGAACACCGGGGAGCTGTTTTTT.

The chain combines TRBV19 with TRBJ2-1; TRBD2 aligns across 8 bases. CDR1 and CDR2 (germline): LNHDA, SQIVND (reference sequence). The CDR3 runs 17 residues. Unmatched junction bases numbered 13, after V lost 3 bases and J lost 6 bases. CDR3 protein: CASSIDSGTSYFNEQFF. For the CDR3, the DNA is TGTGCCAGTAGTATTGATAGCGGGACGTCCTATTTCAATGAGCAGTTCTTC.

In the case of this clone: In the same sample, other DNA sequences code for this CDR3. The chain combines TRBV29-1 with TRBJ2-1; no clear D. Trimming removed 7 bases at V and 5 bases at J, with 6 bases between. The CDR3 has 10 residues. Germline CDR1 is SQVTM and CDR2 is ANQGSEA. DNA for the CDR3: TGCAGCGGGTGGGACAATGAGCAGTTCTTC. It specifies CSGWDNEQFF.

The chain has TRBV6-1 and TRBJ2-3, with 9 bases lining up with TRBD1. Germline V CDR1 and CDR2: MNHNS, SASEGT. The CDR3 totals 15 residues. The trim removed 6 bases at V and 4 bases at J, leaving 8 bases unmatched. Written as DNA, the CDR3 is TGTGCCAGCAGGGGACAGGGAAAAGTTTCAGATACGCAGTATTTT. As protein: CASRGQGKVSDTQYF.